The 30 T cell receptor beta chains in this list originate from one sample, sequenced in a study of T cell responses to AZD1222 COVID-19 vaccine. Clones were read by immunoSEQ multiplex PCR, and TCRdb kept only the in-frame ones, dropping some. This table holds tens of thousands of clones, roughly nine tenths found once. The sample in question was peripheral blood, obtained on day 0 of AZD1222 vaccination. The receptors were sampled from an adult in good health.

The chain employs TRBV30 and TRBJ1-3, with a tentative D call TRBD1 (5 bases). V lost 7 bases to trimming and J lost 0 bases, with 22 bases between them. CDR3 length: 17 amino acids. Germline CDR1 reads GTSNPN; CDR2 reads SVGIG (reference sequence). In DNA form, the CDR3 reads TGTGCCTCAACCCGTAAGGGACTGGGGACCTCTGGAAACACCATATATTTT. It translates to CASTRKGLGTSGNTIYF.

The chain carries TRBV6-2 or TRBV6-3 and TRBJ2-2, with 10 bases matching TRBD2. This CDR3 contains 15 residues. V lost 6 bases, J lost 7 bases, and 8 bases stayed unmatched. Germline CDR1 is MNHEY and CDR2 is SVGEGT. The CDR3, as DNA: TGTGCCAGCAGCTCCACTAGCGGGGTGGTCGGGGAGCTGTTTTTT. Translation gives CASSSTSGVVGELFF.

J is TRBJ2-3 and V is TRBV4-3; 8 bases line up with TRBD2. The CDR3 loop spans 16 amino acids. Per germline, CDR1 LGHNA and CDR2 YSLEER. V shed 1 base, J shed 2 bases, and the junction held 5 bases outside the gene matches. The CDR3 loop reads CASSQGVGLATDTQYF. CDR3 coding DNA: TGCGCCAGCAGCCAAGGGGTAGGACTAGCCACAGATACGCAGTATTTT.

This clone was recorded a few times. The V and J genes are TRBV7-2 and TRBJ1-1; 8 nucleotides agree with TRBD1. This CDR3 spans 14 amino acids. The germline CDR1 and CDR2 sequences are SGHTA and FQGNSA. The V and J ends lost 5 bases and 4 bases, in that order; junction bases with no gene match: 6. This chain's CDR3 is CASSVVDRGTEAFF. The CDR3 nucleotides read TGTGCCAGCAGCGTAGTCGACAGGGGCACTGAAGCTTTCTTT.

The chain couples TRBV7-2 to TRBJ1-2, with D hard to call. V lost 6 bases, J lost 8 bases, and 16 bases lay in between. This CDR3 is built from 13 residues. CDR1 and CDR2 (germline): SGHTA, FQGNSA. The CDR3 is CASSRTDNWGYTF. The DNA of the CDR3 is TGTGCCAGCAGTCGGACGGATAACTGGGGCTACACCTTC. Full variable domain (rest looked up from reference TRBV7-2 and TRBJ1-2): GAGVSQSPSNKVTEKGKDVELRCDPISGHTALYWYRQSLGQGLEFLIYFQGNSAPDKSGLPSDRFSAERTGGSVSTLTIQRTQQEDSAVYLCASSRTDNWGYTFGSGTRLTVV.

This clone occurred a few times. The CDR3 protein is CASSQAPRQGTYEQYF. DNA for the CDR3: TGCGCCAGCAGCCAAGCCCCCAGACAGGGGACCTACGAGCAGTACTTC. The chain has TRBV4-1 and TRBJ2-7, with 8 bases aligning to TRBD1. CDR3 length equals 16 residues. Germline V gives CDR1 MGHRA, CDR2 YSYEKL. After removal of 1 base from V and 2 bases from J, the junction contained 7 bases not matched to a gene.

CDR3 DNA: TGTGCCAGCAGCCTGCTGGGGGGAAATGAGCAGTTCTTC. It encodes CASSLLGGNEQFF. The V and J genes are TRBV9 and TRBJ2-1, with D perhaps TRBD2 (6 bases). Germline V CDR1 and CDR2: SGDLS, YYNGEE. The CDR3 runs 13 residues. V lost 4 bases to trimming and J lost 7 bases, with 12 bases between them.

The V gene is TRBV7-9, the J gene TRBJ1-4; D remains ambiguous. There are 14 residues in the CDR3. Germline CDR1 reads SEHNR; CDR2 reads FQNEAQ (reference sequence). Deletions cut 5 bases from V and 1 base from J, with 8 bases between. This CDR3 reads CASSPPGTNEKLFF. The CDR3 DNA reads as TGTGCCAGCAGCCCCCCGGGAACTAATGAAAAACTGTTTTTT.

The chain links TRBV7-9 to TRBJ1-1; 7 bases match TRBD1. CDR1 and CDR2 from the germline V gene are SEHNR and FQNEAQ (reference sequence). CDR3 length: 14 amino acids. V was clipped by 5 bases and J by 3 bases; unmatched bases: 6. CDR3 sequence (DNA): TGTGCCAGCAGCCACAGGGGAGATGACACTGAAGCTTTCTTT. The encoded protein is CASSHRGDDTEAFF. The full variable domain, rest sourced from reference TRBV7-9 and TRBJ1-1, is DTGVSQNPRHKITKRGQNVTFRCDPISEHNRLYWYRQTLGQGPEFLTYFQNEAQLEKSRLLSDRFSAERPKGSFSTLEIQRTEQGDSAMYLCASSHRGDDTEAFFGQGTRLTVV.

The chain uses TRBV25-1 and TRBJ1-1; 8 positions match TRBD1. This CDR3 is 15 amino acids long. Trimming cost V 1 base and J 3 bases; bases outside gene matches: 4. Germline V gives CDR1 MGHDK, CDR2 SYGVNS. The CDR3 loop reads CASSESMTGDTEAFF. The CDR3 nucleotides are TGTGCCAGCAGTGAATCTATGACAGGGGACACTGAAGCTTTCTTT. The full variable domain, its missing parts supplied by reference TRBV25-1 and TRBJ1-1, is EADIYQTPRYLVIGTGKKITLECSQTMGHDKMYWYQQDPGMELHLIHYSYGVNSTEKGDLSSESTVSRIRTEHFPLTLESARPSHTSQYLCASSESMTGDTEAFFGQGTRLTVV.

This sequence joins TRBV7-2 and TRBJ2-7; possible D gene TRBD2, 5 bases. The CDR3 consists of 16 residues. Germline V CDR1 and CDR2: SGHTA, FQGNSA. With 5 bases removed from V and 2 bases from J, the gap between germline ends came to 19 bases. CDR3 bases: TGTGCCAGCAGCATACGCCCGGGAAATTCACCCTACGAGCAGTACTTC. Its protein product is CASSIRPGNSPYEQYF. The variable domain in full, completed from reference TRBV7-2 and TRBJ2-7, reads GAGVSQSPSNKVTEKGKDVELRCDPISGHTALYWYRQSLGQGLEFLIYFQGNSAPDKSGLPSDRFSAERTGGSVSTLTIQRTQQEDSAVYLCASSIRPGNSPYEQYFGPGTRLTVT.

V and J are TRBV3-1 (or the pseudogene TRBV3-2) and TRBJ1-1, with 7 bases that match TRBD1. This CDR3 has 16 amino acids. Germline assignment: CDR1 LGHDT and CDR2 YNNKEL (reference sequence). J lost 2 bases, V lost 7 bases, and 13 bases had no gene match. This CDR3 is CASTPRSGGINTEAFF. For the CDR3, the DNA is TGTGCCAGCACTCCCCGTTCAGGGGGGATAAACACTGAAGCTTTCTTT.

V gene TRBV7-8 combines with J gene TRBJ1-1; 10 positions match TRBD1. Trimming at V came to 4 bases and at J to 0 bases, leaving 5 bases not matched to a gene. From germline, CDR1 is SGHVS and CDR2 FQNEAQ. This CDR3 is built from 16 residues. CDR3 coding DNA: TGTGCCAGCAGCTCTGGGGACAGGGGCATGAACACTGAAGCTTTCTTT. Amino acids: CASSSGDRGMNTEAFF.

CDR3 coding DNA: TGTGCCAGCACCATCAGTCGGGCCGATAATTCACCCCTCCACTTT. It yields the protein CASTISRADNSPLHF. This rearrangement joins TRBV2 to TRBJ1-6; D remains unclear. Germline values: CDR1 SNHLY, CDR2 FYNNEI. Trimming removed 7 bases from V and 5 bases from J, with 15 bases in between. The length of the CDR3 is 15 residues.

The CDR3, as DNA: TGTGCCAGCAGTGACTCCCGACAGGGGGTTTTCTATGGCTACACCTTC. It encodes CASSDSRQGVFYGYTF. This chain connects TRBV25-1 to TRBJ1-2, with TRBD1 matching 9 bases. The CDR3 contains 16 residues. CDR1 is MGHDK, CDR2 SYGVNS, per germline. V lost 3 bases, J lost 4 bases, and 9 bases stayed unmatched.

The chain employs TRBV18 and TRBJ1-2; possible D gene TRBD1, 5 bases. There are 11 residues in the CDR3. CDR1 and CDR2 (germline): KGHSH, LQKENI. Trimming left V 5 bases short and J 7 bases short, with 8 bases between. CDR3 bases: TGTGCCAGCTCATCGGGGGTTGGCTACACCTTC. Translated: CASSSGVGYTF.

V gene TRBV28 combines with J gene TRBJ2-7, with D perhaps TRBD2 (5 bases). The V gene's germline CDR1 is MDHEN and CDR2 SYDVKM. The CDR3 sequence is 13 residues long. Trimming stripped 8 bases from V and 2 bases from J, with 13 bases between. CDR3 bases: TGTGCCAGCCTGGACTTTAGTACCTACGAGCAGTACTTC. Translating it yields CASLDFSTYEQYF.

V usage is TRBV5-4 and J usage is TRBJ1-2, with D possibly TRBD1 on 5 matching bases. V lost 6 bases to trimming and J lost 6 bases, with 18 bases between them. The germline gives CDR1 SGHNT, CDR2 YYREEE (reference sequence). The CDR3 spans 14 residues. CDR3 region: CASTLRGRDDGYTF. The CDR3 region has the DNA TGTGCCAGCACTCTTCGTGGTCGGGACGATGGCTACACCTTC.

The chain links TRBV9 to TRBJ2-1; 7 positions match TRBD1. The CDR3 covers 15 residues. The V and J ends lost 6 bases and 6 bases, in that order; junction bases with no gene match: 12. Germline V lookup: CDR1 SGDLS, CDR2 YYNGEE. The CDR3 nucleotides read TGTGCCAGCACCCAGGAGACAGGGCCGAGCAATGAGCAGTTCTTC. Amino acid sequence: CASTQETGPSNEQFF.

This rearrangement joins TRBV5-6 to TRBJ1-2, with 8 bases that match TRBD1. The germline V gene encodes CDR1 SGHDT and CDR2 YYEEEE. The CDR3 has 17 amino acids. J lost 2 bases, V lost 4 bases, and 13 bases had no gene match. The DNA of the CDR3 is TGTGCCAGCAGCGAAAACTTCGGACAGGGCGGAAACTATGGCTACACCTTC. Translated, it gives CASSENFGQGGNYGYTF.

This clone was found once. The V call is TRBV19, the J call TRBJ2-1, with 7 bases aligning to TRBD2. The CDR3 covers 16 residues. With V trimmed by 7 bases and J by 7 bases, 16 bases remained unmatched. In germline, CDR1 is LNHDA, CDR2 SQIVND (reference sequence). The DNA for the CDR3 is TGTGCCAGTAATGGGGCGGGAGTTCTCCTTAAGAATGAGCAGTTCTTC. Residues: CASNGAGVLLKNEQFF.

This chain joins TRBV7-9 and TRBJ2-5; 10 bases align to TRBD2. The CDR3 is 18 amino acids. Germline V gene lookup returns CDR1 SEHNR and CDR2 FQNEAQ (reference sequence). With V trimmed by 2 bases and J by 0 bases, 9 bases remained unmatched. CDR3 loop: CASSLRPSTSGYQETQYF. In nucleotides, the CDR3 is TGTGCCAGCAGCTTACGCCCGTCGACTAGCGGGTACCAAGAGACCCAGTACTTC.

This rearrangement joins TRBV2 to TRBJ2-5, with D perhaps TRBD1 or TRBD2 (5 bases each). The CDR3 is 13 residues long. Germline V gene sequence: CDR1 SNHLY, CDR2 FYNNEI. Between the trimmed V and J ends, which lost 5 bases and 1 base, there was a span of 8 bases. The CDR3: CASSSGGQETQYF. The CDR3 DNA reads TGTGCCAGCAGTAGTGGGGGCCAAGAGACCCAGTACTTC.

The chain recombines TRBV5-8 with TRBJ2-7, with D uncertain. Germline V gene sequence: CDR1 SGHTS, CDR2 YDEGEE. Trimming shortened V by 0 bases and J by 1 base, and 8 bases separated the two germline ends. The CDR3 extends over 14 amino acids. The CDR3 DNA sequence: TGTGCCAGCAGCTTGGCCAAGGGTTCCTACGAGCAGTACTTC. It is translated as CASSLAKGSYEQYF.

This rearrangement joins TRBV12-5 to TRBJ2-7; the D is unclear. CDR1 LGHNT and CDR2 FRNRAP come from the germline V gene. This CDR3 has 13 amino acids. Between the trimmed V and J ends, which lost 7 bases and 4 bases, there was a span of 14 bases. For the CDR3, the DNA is TGTGCTAGTGCCGACCATGTAGGATACGAGCAGTACTTC. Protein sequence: CASADHVGYEQYF.

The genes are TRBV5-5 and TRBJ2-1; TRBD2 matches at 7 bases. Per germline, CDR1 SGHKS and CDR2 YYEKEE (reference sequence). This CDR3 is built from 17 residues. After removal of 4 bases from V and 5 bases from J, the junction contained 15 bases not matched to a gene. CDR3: CASSSKDRGTNHNEQFF. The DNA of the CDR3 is TGTGCCAGCAGCAGCAAGGACCGGGGGACTAATCACAATGAGCAGTTCTTC.

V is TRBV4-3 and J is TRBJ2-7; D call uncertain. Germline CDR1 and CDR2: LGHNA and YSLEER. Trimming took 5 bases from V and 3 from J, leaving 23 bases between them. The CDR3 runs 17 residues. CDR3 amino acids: CASSSSRELGSFYEQYF. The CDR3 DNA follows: TGCGCCAGCAGCAGTTCGAGAGAGCTTGGCAGCTTCTACGAGCAGTACTTC.

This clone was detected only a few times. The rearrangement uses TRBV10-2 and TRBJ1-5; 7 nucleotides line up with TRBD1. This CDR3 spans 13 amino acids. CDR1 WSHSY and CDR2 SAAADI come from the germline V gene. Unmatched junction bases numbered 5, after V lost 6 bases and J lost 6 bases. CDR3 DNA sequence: TGCGCCAGCAGCTTCGACAGGGTTCAGCCCCAGCATTTT. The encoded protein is CASSFDRVQPQHF.

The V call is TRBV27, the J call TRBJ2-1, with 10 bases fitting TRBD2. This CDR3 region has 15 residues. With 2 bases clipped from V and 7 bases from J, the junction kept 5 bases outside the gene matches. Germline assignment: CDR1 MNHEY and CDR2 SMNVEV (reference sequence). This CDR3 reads CASSLVSSGRNEQFF. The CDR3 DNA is TGTGCCAGCAGTTTAGTGTCTAGCGGGAGAAATGAGCAGTTCTTC.

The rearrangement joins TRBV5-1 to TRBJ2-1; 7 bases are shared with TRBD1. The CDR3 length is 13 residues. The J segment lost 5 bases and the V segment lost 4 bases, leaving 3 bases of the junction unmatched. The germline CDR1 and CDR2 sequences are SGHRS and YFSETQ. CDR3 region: CASSRGQNNEQFF. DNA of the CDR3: TGCGCCAGCAGCCGGGGACAGAACAATGAGCAGTTCTTC.